Below, 30 T cell receptor beta chains from the same sample are listed, as sequenced in a study of blood T cell repertoires in COVID-19. Profiled with immunoSEQ multiplex PCR; TCRdb holds only in-frame clones, not every one. The repertoire holds about 110,000 clones, about 85% seen once, with roughly 3.5% in the top ten. Specimen: peripheral blood. These receptors originate from a man aged 35 to 55 with acute or convalescent COVID-19.

V gene TRBV5-6 combines with J gene TRBJ2-7; possibly TRBD1 for D (7 bases). V lost 5 bases and J 5 bases, leaving 17 bases between the germline ends. Germline CDR1 is SGHDT and CDR2 is YYEEEE. The CDR3 extends over 14 amino acids. This chain's CDR3 is CASSRRDSSNEQYF. The DNA of the CDR3 is TGTGCCAGCAGTCGGAGGGACAGTAGTAACGAGCAGTACTTC.

The rearrangement joins TRBV7-9 to TRBJ1-2; 8 bases fit TRBD1. This CDR3 is 13 amino acids long. Germline loops: CDR1 SEHNR, CDR2 FQNEAQ (reference sequence). After removal of 5 bases from V and 6 bases from J, the junction contained 5 bases not matched to a gene. The CDR3 reads CASSVDRGNGYTF. As DNA, the CDR3 is TGTGCCAGCAGCGTCGACAGGGGAAATGGCTACACCTTC. Filled out from reference TRBV7-9 and TRBJ1-2, the complete variable domain reads DTGVSQNPRHKITKRGQNVTFRCDPISEHNRLYWYRQTLGQGPEFLTYFQNEAQLEKSRLLSDRFSAERPKGSFSTLEIQRTEQGDSAMYLCASSVDRGNGYTFGSGTRLTVV.

This chain joins TRBV6-4 and TRBJ2-1; D is uncertain. The CDR3 sequence is 14 residues long. CDR1 is MRHNA and CDR2 is SNTAGT in the germline V gene. Trimming cost V 3 bases and J 10 bases, with 16 bases left between them. The CDR3 loop is CASSESGTNGEQFF. In nucleotides, the CDR3 is TGTGCCAGCAGTGAATCGGGTACGAATGGAGAGCAGTTCTTC.

This clone was seen more than once but under ten times. V and J are TRBV7-2 and TRBJ1-2, with 12 bases matching TRBD1. The germline gives CDR1 SGHTA, CDR2 FQGNSA. CDR3 length: 15 amino acids. Germline trimming cut 4 bases from V and 3 bases from J; bases unmatched to any gene: 3. Written as DNA, the CDR3 is TGTGCCAGCAGCTGGGACAGGGGGCGCGACTATGGCTACACCTTC. It encodes CASSWDRGRDYGYTF.

The J gene is TRBJ2-1, the V gene TRBV7-6, with 8 bases identical to TRBD1. V trimming: 4 bases; J trimming: 0 bases; junction bases outside the gene matches: 8. Germline V gives CDR1 SGHVS, CDR2 FNYEAQ. CDR3 length equals 17 residues. The CDR3 loop reads CASSSYLGQGSYNEQFF. CDR3 coding DNA: TGTGCCAGCAGCTCATATCTTGGACAGGGCTCCTACAATGAGCAGTTCTTC.

The chain is built from TRBV5-4 and TRBJ2-5; 12 nucleotides align to TRBD2. This CDR3 comprises 16 residues. The germline gives CDR1 SGHNT, CDR2 YYREEE (reference sequence). The V and J ends lost 4 bases and 5 bases, in that order; junction bases with no gene match: 9. The chain's CDR3 is CASSTTSGGSRETQYF. The DNA of the CDR3 is TGTGCCAGCAGCACGACTAGCGGGGGAAGTAGGGAGACCCAGTACTTC.

V and J are TRBV19 and TRBJ2-2, with 7 bases identical to TRBD1. V was pared by 3 bases and J by 0 bases, with 7 bases of the junction left unmatched. Germline loops: CDR1 LNHDA, CDR2 SQIVND (reference sequence). CDR3 size: 17 residues. DNA for the CDR3: TGTGCCAGTAGTATCCTCGGACAGGCGGCGAACACCGGGGAGCTGTTTTTT. Protein sequence: CASSILGQAANTGELFF. Full variable domain (rest looked up from reference TRBV19 and TRBJ2-2): DGGITQSPKYLFRKEGQNVTLSCEQNLNHDAMYWYRQDPGQGLRLIYYSQIVNDFQKGDIAEGYSVSREKKESFPLTVTSAQKNPTAFYLCASSILGQAANTGELFFGEGSRLTVL.

The V call is TRBV7-9, the J call TRBJ2-7, with a possible D match to TRBD1 (6 bases). The length of the CDR3 is 13 residues. The germline CDR1 and CDR2 sequences are SEHNR and FQNEAQ (reference sequence). Deletions cut 6 bases from V and 7 bases from J, with 16 bases between. The CDR3 here is CASSPTGSGEQYF. CDR3 bases: TGTGCCAGCAGTCCCACAGGGTCGGGGGAGCAGTACTTC.

The J gene is TRBJ2-5, the V gene TRBV18; 7 bases fit TRBD1. The CDR3 sequence is 16 residues long. CDR1 and CDR2 (germline): KGHSH, LQKENI. Unmatched junction bases numbered 10, after V lost 5 bases and J lost 1 base. The CDR3: CASSRMFGDSQETQYF. CDR3 DNA sequence: TGTGCCAGCTCAAGAATGTTCGGGGACAGCCAAGAGACCCAGTACTTC. The full variable domain, its missing parts supplied by reference TRBV18 and TRBJ2-5, is NAGVMQNPRHLVRRRGQEARLRCSPMKGHSHVYWYRQLPEEGLKFMVYLQKENIIDESGMPKERFSAEFPKEGPSILRIQQVVRGDSAAYFCASSRMFGDSQETQYFGPGTRLLVL.

The V gene is TRBV5-1, the J gene TRBJ2-7, with 8 bases aligning to TRBD1. V lost 0 bases, J lost 5 bases, and 4 bases stayed unmatched. Germline V gives CDR1 SGHRS, CDR2 YFSETQ. The CDR3 is made up of 14 amino acids. The CDR3 loop reads CASSLAGGDHEQYF. DNA for the CDR3: TGCGCCAGCAGCTTGGCAGGGGGCGATCACGAGCAGTACTTC.

This sequence joins TRBV15 and TRBJ2-4, with TRBD2 matching over 10 bases. Germline values: CDR1 LNHNV, CDR2 YYDKDF (reference sequence). This CDR3 has 18 residues. V gave up 0 bases and J gave up 0 bases; unmatched junction bases: 5. The CDR3 nucleotides read TGTGCCACCAGCAGAGAACTAGCGGGGAACCTAGCCAAAAACATTCAGTACTTC. Encoded protein: CATSRELAGNLAKNIQYF.

The CDR3 bases are TGTGCCAGCAGTTCAGGACAGGGAGGTCAGCCCCAGCATTTT. Its protein is CASSSGQGGQPQHF. This rearrangement joins TRBV6-2 or TRBV6-3 to TRBJ1-5, with 8 bases aligning to TRBD1. The ends lost 4 bases at V and 6 bases at J; junction bases unmatched: 5. This CDR3 comprises 14 residues. Germline CDR1 reads MNHEY; CDR2 reads SVGEGT.

The gene calls are TRBV4-1 and TRBJ2-1; TRBD2 aligns across 8 bases. Trimming cost V 5 bases and J 6 bases; bases outside gene matches: 9. CDR3 length equals 15 residues. CDR1 MGHRA and CDR2 YSYEKL come from the germline V gene. The CDR3 nucleotides read TGCGCCAGCAGCTACGTACGGGGGGGGCCCAATGAGCAGTTCTTC. Translating it yields CASSYVRGGPNEQFF.

The J gene is TRBJ2-7, the V gene TRBV10-1; weak D call: TRBD1 (5 bases). This CDR3 has 13 amino acids. V lost 2 bases to trimming and J lost 10 bases, with 15 bases between them. Germline CDR1 WNHNN, CDR2 SYGVQD (reference sequence). This CDR3 reads CASSEALGRPQYF. The CDR3 DNA is TGCGCCAGCAGTGAGGCGCTGGGGCGGCCTCAGTACTTC.

This chain links TRBV10-3 with TRBJ1-2; D perhaps matches TRBD1 (5 bases). Germline V CDR1 and CDR2: ENHRY, SYGVKD. The V gene lost 2 bases and the J gene lost 5 bases, with 12 bases spanning the gap. The CDR3 is 14 amino acids. The CDR3 DNA sequence: TGTGCCATCAGTGAGCAGGGTTCAGGGTATGGCTACACCTTC. Encoded protein: CAISEQGSGYGYTF.

The V call is TRBV24-1, the J call TRBJ2-1; tentative D call: TRBD1 (5 bases). The CDR3 is 13 amino acids. Trimming removed 5 bases from V and 10 bases from J, with 14 bases in between. The germline V gene encodes CDR1 KGHDR and CDR2 SFDVKD. Here the CDR3 reads CATSVYSKGEQFF. CDR3 nucleotides: TGTGCCACCAGTGTCTATAGTAAGGGGGAGCAGTTCTTC.

The chain joins TRBV30 to TRBJ1-5, with no clear D. Germline V gene lookup returns CDR1 GTSNPN and CDR2 SVGIG (reference sequence). Trimming removed 5 bases at V and 8 bases at J, with 7 bases between. This CDR3 has 10 residues. The CDR3 loop is CAWRAEPQHF. The CDR3 nucleotides read TGTGCCTGGCGCGCGGAGCCCCAGCATTTT.

This chain links TRBV9 with TRBJ1-1; 7 bases map to TRBD1. J gave up 5 bases and V 3 bases, and 10 bases lay outside the gene matches. Germline loops: CDR1 SGDLS, CDR2 YYNGEE. The CDR3 runs to 15 residues. The CDR3 coding sequence is TGTGCCAGCAGCGGATCCAACAGGGGCGAAACTGAAGCTTTCTTT. The encoded protein is CASSGSNRGETEAFF.

The V and J genes are TRBV19 and TRBJ2-2; the D is unclear. This CDR3 has 14 amino acids. Germline V gene sequence: CDR1 LNHDA, CDR2 SQIVND (reference sequence). The V end was cut by 1 base, the J end by 0 bases, with 3 bases between. The CDR3 spells CASSIVSNTGELFF. CDR3 in DNA: TGTGCCAGTAGTATAGTATCGAACACCGGGGAGCTGTTTTTT.

The chain couples TRBV6-6 to TRBJ1-6; the D is unclear. Trimming removed 7 bases at V and 0 bases at J, with 13 bases between. CDR3 length: 16 amino acids. CDR1 MNHNY and CDR2 SVGAGI come from the germline V gene (reference sequence). The CDR3 here is CASTPSASSYNSPLHF. For the CDR3, the DNA is TGTGCCAGCACCCCCTCCGCGAGCTCCTATAATTCACCCCTCCACTTT.

The genes are TRBV19 and TRBJ1-1; D is uncertain. Germline-derived CDR1 and CDR2 are LNHDA and SQIVND (reference sequence). The CDR3 totals 11 residues. Deletions cut 10 bases from V and 1 base from J, with 7 bases between. CDR3: CATSGNTEAFF. The CDR3 coding sequence is TGTGCCACTTCGGGGAACACTGAAGCTTTCTTT.

Only a few counts were recorded for this clone. Different DNA sequences within this sample yield the same CDR3. The rearrangement uses TRBV10-3 and TRBJ1-2, with TRBD1 matching 12 bases. Germline-derived CDR1 and CDR2 are ENHRY and SYGVKD. The CDR3 extends over 17 amino acids. Trimming cost V 5 bases and J 4 bases; bases outside gene matches: 11. Here the CDR3 DNA reads TGTGCCATCAGTATGAGGGACAGGGGGCCAGGGAGCTATGGCTACACCTTC. Amino acid sequence: CAISMRDRGPGSYGYTF.

This chain uses TRBV4-2 with TRBJ1-4; no clear D. Per germline, CDR1 LGHNA and CDR2 YNFKEQ. V dropped 1 base and J dropped 3 bases, with 12 bases sitting between them. The CDR3 covers 16 residues. The CDR3 is CASSQASGEANEKLFF. The CDR3 DNA reads TGTGCCAGCAGCCAAGCTTCGGGTGAAGCTAATGAAAAACTGTTTTTT.

This clone showed up just a few times. This chain links TRBV2 with TRBJ2-7; D perhaps matches TRBD1 (5 bases). The germline V gene encodes CDR1 SNHLY and CDR2 FYNNEI. Deletions cut 5 bases from V and 3 bases from J, with 14 bases between. This CDR3 contains 14 residues. The CDR3 sequence: CASSLDTTYYEQYF. The CDR3 nucleotides are TGTGCCAGCAGTTTGGACACGACGTACTACGAGCAGTACTTC.

The V call is TRBV2, the J call TRBJ2-5; 8 bases are shared with TRBD2. The CDR3 is 16 amino acids. V trimming: 5 bases; J trimming: 2 bases; junction bases outside the gene matches: 10. The germline gives CDR1 SNHLY, CDR2 FYNNEI. CDR3 in DNA: TGTGCCAGCAGTTCTACGGGGGGGGGCACTCAAGAGACCCAGTACTTC. This encodes CASSSTGGGTQETQYF.

The V gene is TRBV5-1, the J gene TRBJ2-1, with D perhaps TRBD1 (6 bases). The V gene's germline CDR1 is SGHRS and CDR2 YFSETQ. CDR3 length equals 14 residues. Trimming removed 5 bases from V and 6 bases from J, with 15 bases in between. CDR3 amino acids: CASSGGQSTNEQFF. In DNA form, the CDR3 reads TGCGCCAGCAGTGGGGGACAATCGACCAATGAGCAGTTCTTC.

The DNA of the CDR3 is TGTGCCAGCAGCTTAGTGTTGAGGACTGAAGCTTTCTTT. Residues: CASSLVLRTEAFF. The J gene is TRBJ1-1, the V gene TRBV11-1; D unclear. Trimming removed 1 base at V and 5 bases at J, with 8 bases between. CDR1 SGHAT and CDR2 FQDESV come from the germline V gene (reference sequence). This CDR3 has 13 residues.

Written as DNA, the CDR3 is TGCGCCAGCAGCCGGACTAGCGGGGGGTCAATCTCCTACAATGAGCAGTTCTTC. Translation: CASSRTSGGSISYNEQFF. The chain couples TRBV4-1 to TRBJ2-1; 14 positions agree with TRBD2. CDR3 length equals 18 residues. V trimming: 4 bases; J trimming: 0 bases; junction bases outside the gene matches: 5. Germline V gives CDR1 MGHRA, CDR2 YSYEKL.

The chain recombines TRBV19 with TRBJ2-2; TRBD2 agrees at 10 bases. The ends lost 3 bases at V and 2 bases at J; junction bases unmatched: 6. Germline V gene data show CDR1 as LNHDA and CDR2 as SQIVND (reference sequence). The CDR3 is 17 amino acids. CDR3 sequence (DNA): TGTGCCAGTAGTATCCGCCTAGCGGGGGTTAACACCGGGGAGCTGTTTTTT. It translates to CASSIRLAGVNTGELFF.

This chain uses TRBV7-9 with TRBJ2-7, with 9 nucleotides matching TRBD2. The CDR3 contains 14 residues. Germline V gene sequence: CDR1 SEHNR, CDR2 FQNEAQ (reference sequence). The junction had 4 bases not matched to a gene; V was cut back by 4 bases and J by 3 bases. The CDR3 spells CASSSSGGFYEQYF. The CDR3 coding sequence is TGTGCCAGCAGCTCGAGCGGGGGGTTCTACGAGCAGTACTTC.